This is a list of T cell receptor beta chains from one sample in a study of Ad26.COV2.S vaccination and SARS-CoV-2 variants. Assay used: immunoSEQ multiplex PCR; TCRdb lists only in-frame clones, some missing. This sample yields 350,000 to 450,000 clones, of which about 90% are seen a single time; about 1.7% belongs to the top ten. Sequenced here: peripheral blood, sampled in a trial of Ad26.COV2.S vaccine versus placebo. These receptor sequences come from a person between 18 and 59 years old who received the Ad26.COV2.S COVID-19 vaccine or a placebo. Each CDR3 is given with its conserved first and last residue. Fields, in order: V gene, J gene, D gene, clone size, CDR3 protein, CDR3 DNA. D genes are given only for firm matches. Not all rows give a size; the values are once, few, many and, for expanded clones, a class.

V gene: TRBV6-5
J gene: TRBJ2-2
D gene: NA
clone size: NA
CDR3 protein: CASTQGFTGELFF
CDR3 DNA: TGTGCCAGCACCCAGGGGTTCACCGGGGAGCTGTTTTTT

V gene: TRBV28
J gene: TRBJ2-1
D gene: TRBD2
clone size: NA
CDR3 protein: CASSFLAEENEQFF
CDR3 DNA: TGTGCCAGCAGTTTCCTAGCGGAGGAAAATGAGCAGTTCTTC

V gene: TRBV28
J gene: TRBJ1-1
D gene: NA
clone size: NA
CDR3 protein: CASSTGTLNTEAFF
CDR3 DNA: TGTGCCAGCAGTACCGGGACTTTGAACACTGAAGCTTTCTTT

V gene: TRBV27
J gene: TRBJ2-1
D gene: NA
clone size: NA
CDR3 protein: CASKAGFDEQFF
CDR3 DNA: TGTGCCAGCAAGGCAGGGTTCGATGAGCAGTTCTTC

V gene: TRBV11-2
J gene: TRBJ1-2
D gene: TRBD1
clone size: NA
CDR3 protein: CASSPGQGFYGYTF
CDR3 DNA: TGTGCCAGCAGCCCAGGACAGGGTTTTTATGGCTACACCTTC

V gene: TRBV6-2/TRBV6-3
J gene: TRBJ2-7
D gene: NA
clone size: once
CDR3 protein: CASSSTAYEQYF
CDR3 DNA: TGTGCCAGCAGTTCGACGGCTTACGAGCAGTACTTC

V gene: TRBV19
J gene: TRBJ2-7
D gene: NA
clone size: NA
CDR3 protein: CASSPSGTGYEQYF
CDR3 DNA: TGTGCCAGTAGTCCCAGCGGGACAGGCTACGAGCAGTACTTC

V gene: TRBV27
J gene: TRBJ1-2
D gene: NA
clone size: once
CDR3 protein: CASSLLLFRVFRGYGYTF
CDR3 DNA: TGTGCCAGCAGTTTACTATTGTTTCGAGTCTTCAGGGGCTATGGCTACACCTTC

V gene: TRBV27
J gene: TRBJ2-1
D gene: NA
clone size: NA
CDR3 protein: CASSLGSYNEQFF
CDR3 DNA: TGTGCCTCTTCCTTGGGTTCCTACAATGAGCAGTTCTTC

V gene: TRBV3-1/TRBV3-2
J gene: TRBJ2-2
D gene: NA
clone size: NA
CDR3 protein: CASSQVGQLNGELFF
CDR3 DNA: TGTGCCAGCAGCCAAGTAGGTCAGCTGAACGGGGAGCTGTTTTTT

V gene: TRBV29-1
J gene: TRBJ2-1
D gene: NA
clone size: NA
CDR3 protein: CSTIVSSDNEQFF
CDR3 DNA: TGCAGCACAATTGTCTCGAGTGACAATGAGCAGTTCTTC

V gene: TRBV19
J gene: TRBJ1-5
D gene: NA
clone size: few
CDR3 protein: CASSKDGEAGQKWGQPQHF
CDR3 DNA: TGTGCCAGTAGTAAGGACGGGGAGGCAGGACAAAAGTGGGGTCAGCCCCAGCATTTT

V gene: TRBV7-2
J gene: TRBJ2-3
D gene: NA
clone size: NA
CDR3 protein: CASSLMGSPITDTQYF
CDR3 DNA: TGTGCCAGCAGCTTAATGGGGTCCCCAATCACAGATACGCAGTATTTT

V gene: TRBV2
J gene: TRBJ2-2
D gene: NA
clone size: NA
CDR3 protein: CASSVSDTGELFF
CDR3 DNA: TGTGCCAGCAGTGTCTCGGACACCGGGGAGCTGTTTTTT

V gene: TRBV4-1
J gene: TRBJ1-5
D gene: NA
clone size: NA
CDR3 protein: CASSRRDSQPQHF
CDR3 DNA: TGCGCCAGCAGCCGCCGAGACAGTCAGCCCCAGCATTTT

V gene: TRBV12-3/TRBV12-4
J gene: TRBJ1-2
D gene: NA
clone size: NA
CDR3 protein: CASSLSPDYGYTF
CDR3 DNA: TGTGCCAGCAGTTTATCTCCGGACTATGGCTACACCTTC

V gene: TRBV18
J gene: TRBJ2-5
D gene: NA
clone size: NA
CDR3 protein: CASSTDWRETQYF
CDR3 DNA: TGTGCCAGCTCTACGGACTGGAGGGAGACCCAGTACTTC

V gene: TRBV28
J gene: TRBJ2-5
D gene: TRBD2
clone size: NA
CDR3 protein: CASSSRTSWQETQYF
CDR3 DNA: TGTGCCAGCAGTTCCCGGACTAGCTGGCAAGAGACCCAGTACTTC

V gene: TRBV7-9
J gene: TRBJ2-5
D gene: NA
clone size: NA
CDR3 protein: CASSNRLNRDTGQETQYF
CDR3 DNA: TGTGCCAGCAGTAACCGACTCAACCGGGACACAGGGCAAGAGACCCAGTACTTC

V gene: TRBV18
J gene: TRBJ2-3
D gene: TRBD2
clone size: NA
CDR3 protein: CASSPGAGGADTQYF
CDR3 DNA: TGTGCCAGCTCACCAGGAGCGGGGGGGGCAGATACGCAGTATTTT

V gene: TRBV9
J gene: TRBJ1-6
D gene: NA
clone size: few
CDR3 protein: CASSVDVQRNSPLHF
CDR3 DNA: TGTGCCAGCAGCGTAGACGTTCAGAGAAATTCACCCCTCCACTTT

V gene: TRBV4-1
J gene: TRBJ1-4
D gene: TRBD1
clone size: NA
CDR3 protein: CASSHENIRGLGEKLFF
CDR3 DNA: TGCGCCAGCAGCCACGAAAACATAAGGGGGCTGGGGGAAAAACTGTTTTTT

V gene: TRBV14
J gene: TRBJ2-3
D gene: NA
clone size: NA
CDR3 protein: CASSQDRGSLFGHTDTQYF
CDR3 DNA: TGTGCCAGCAGCCAAGATAGAGGGAGCTTATTCGGGCACACAGATACGCAGTATTTT

V gene: TRBV6-5
J gene: TRBJ1-5
D gene: TRBD1
clone size: NA
CDR3 protein: CASRFGTENQPQHF
CDR3 DNA: TGTGCCAGCAGGTTCGGGACAGAGAATCAGCCCCAGCATTTT

V gene: TRBV2
J gene: TRBJ2-3
D gene: NA
clone size: NA
CDR3 protein: CASIGTDTQYF
CDR3 DNA: TGTGCCAGCATCGGGACAGATACGCAGTATTTT

V gene: TRBV6-4
J gene: TRBJ1-2
D gene: NA
clone size: NA
CDR3 protein: CASSDSGNYGYTF
CDR3 DNA: TGTGCCAGCAGTGACTCAGGGAACTATGGCTACACCTTC

V gene: TRBV2
J gene: TRBJ1-4
D gene: NA
clone size: NA
CDR3 protein: CASSPVAVKNEKLFF
CDR3 DNA: TGTGCCAGCAGTCCCGTCGCGGTAAAAAATGAAAAACTGTTTTTT

V gene: TRBV28
J gene: TRBJ1-5
D gene: NA
clone size: NA
CDR3 protein: CASSSSGWRPDQPQHF
CDR3 DNA: TGTGCCAGCAGTAGTTCTGGATGGAGGCCTGATCAGCCCCAGCATTTT

V gene: TRBV27
J gene: TRBJ1-1
D gene: NA
clone size: NA
CDR3 protein: CASSLRLNTEAFF
CDR3 DNA: TGTGCCAGCAGTTTAAGGCTGAACACTGAAGCTTTCTTT

V gene: TRBV7-2
J gene: TRBJ1-2
D gene: NA
clone size: NA
CDR3 protein: CASSNRGGGYGYTF
CDR3 DNA: TGTGCCAGCAGCAATCGGGGCGGGGGGTATGGCTACACCTTC

V gene: TRBV30
J gene: TRBJ2-7
D gene: NA
clone size: NA
CDR3 protein: CAWAGAVVYEQYF
CDR3 DNA: TGTGCCTGGGCAGGGGCAGTCGTCTACGAGCAGTACTTC

V gene: TRBV4-3
J gene: TRBJ2-7
D gene: NA
clone size: NA
CDR3 protein: CASSQVRDNPYEQYF
CDR3 DNA: TGCGCCAGCAGCCAAGTTCGGGACAACCCCTACGAGCAGTACTTC

V gene: TRBV19
J gene: TRBJ2-6
D gene: NA
clone size: once
CDR3 protein: CASSTSGANVLTF
CDR3 DNA: TGTGCCAGTAGTACATCCGGGGCCAACGTCCTGACTTTC

V gene: TRBV10-3
J gene: TRBJ2-1
D gene: NA
clone size: NA
CDR3 protein: CAISAGQGYNEQFF
CDR3 DNA: TGTGCCATCAGTGCGGGACAAGGTTACAATGAGCAGTTCTTC

V gene: TRBV14
J gene: TRBJ2-5
D gene: NA
clone size: once
CDR3 protein: CASNKGLEARETQYF
CDR3 DNA: TGTGCCAGCAACAAAGGACTCGAAGCCCGAGAGACCCAGTACTTC

V gene: TRBV7-2
J gene: TRBJ1-2
D gene: TRBD1
clone size: NA
CDR3 protein: CASSSITGGISYGYTF
CDR3 DNA: TGTGCCAGCAGCTCCATTACAGGGGGCATTAGCTATGGCTACACCTTC

V gene: TRBV6-5
J gene: TRBJ2-7
D gene: TRBD1
clone size: NA
CDR3 protein: CASSPDRGRYEQYF
CDR3 DNA: TGTGCCAGCAGTCCGGACAGGGGGCGTTACGAGCAGTACTTC

V gene: TRBV13
J gene: TRBJ2-5
D gene: TRBD1
clone size: NA
CDR3 protein: CASSTRTGWEETQYF
CDR3 DNA: TGTGCCAGCAGCACCCGGACAGGGTGGGAAGAGACCCAGTACTTC

V gene: TRBV30
J gene: TRBJ1-2
D gene: NA
clone size: few
CDR3 protein: CAWSVWDTGRLNGYTF
CDR3 DNA: TGTGCCTGGAGTGTATGGGACACAGGGCGGTTAAATGGCTACACCTTC

V gene: TRBV7-9
J gene: TRBJ2-7
D gene: NA
clone size: NA
CDR3 protein: CASSSPGEPYEQYF
CDR3 DNA: TGTGCCAGCAGTTCTCCGGGTGAGCCCTACGAGCAGTACTTC

V gene: TRBV11-2
J gene: TRBJ2-3
D gene: TRBD2
clone size: NA
CDR3 protein: CASSLSGRAPSTDTQYF
CDR3 DNA: TGTGCCAGCAGCCTCTCGGGGAGGGCGCCGAGCACAGATACGCAGTATTTT

V gene: TRBV19
J gene: TRBJ2-5
D gene: TRBD1
clone size: NA
CDR3 protein: CASSRDSGETQYF
CDR3 DNA: TGTGCCAGTAGTCGGGACAGCGGAGAGACCCAGTACTTC

V gene: TRBV5-1
J gene: TRBJ2-1
D gene: TRBD1
clone size: NA
CDR3 protein: CASSFTGDYNEQFF
CDR3 DNA: TGCGCCAGCAGCTTCACAGGGGATTACAATGAGCAGTTCTTC

V gene: TRBV7-9
J gene: TRBJ2-3
D gene: NA
clone size: NA
CDR3 protein: CASSSAVGGVSPTDTQYF
CDR3 DNA: TGTGCCAGCAGCTCCGCCGTAGGGGGGGTTTCCCCCACAGATACGCAGTATTTT

V gene: TRBV19
J gene: TRBJ1-5
D gene: NA
clone size: NA
CDR3 protein: CASNKQGVVNQPQHF
CDR3 DNA: TGTGCCAGTAACAAACAGGGTGTCGTAAATCAGCCCCAGCATTTT

V gene: TRBV12-3/TRBV12-4
J gene: TRBJ2-5
D gene: TRBD1
clone size: NA
CDR3 protein: CASSTGGWKTQYF
CDR3 DNA: TGTGCCAGCAGCACAGGGGGCTGGAAGACCCAGTACTTC

V gene: TRBV6-6
J gene: TRBJ1-2
D gene: NA
clone size: NA
CDR3 protein: CASSRGQPNYGYTF
CDR3 DNA: TGTGCCAGCAGCCGAGGACAGCCTAACTATGGCTACACCTTC

V gene: TRBV10-1
J gene: TRBJ1-1
D gene: TRBD1
clone size: NA
CDR3 protein: CASTGQGADTEAFF
CDR3 DNA: TGCGCCAGCACCGGACAGGGGGCAGACACTGAAGCTTTCTTT

V gene: TRBV5-4
J gene: TRBJ2-7
D gene: TRBD1
clone size: NA
CDR3 protein: CASSLAGTGSYEQYF
CDR3 DNA: TGTGCCAGCAGCTTGGCAGGGACAGGCTCCTACGAGCAGTACTTC

V gene: TRBV9
J gene: TRBJ1-2
D gene: TRBD1
clone size: NA
CDR3 protein: CASSVARQGNGYTF
CDR3 DNA: TGTGCCAGCAGCGTAGCGCGACAGGGAAATGGCTACACCTTC

V gene: TRBV29-1
J gene: TRBJ2-5
D gene: NA
clone size: NA
CDR3 protein: CSVGGETQYF
CDR3 DNA: TGCAGCGTTGGAGGGGAGACCCAGTACTTC

V gene: TRBV11-2
J gene: TRBJ2-2
D gene: TRBD2
clone size: NA
CDR3 protein: CASSLRGGATGELFF
CDR3 DNA: TGTGCCAGCAGCTTACGGGGGGGAGCCACCGGGGAGCTGTTTTTT

V gene: TRBV7-9
J gene: TRBJ2-7
D gene: TRBD1
clone size: NA
CDR3 protein: CASSPGQAAAEQYF
CDR3 DNA: TGTGCCAGCAGCCCGGGACAGGCGGCCGCCGAGCAGTACTTC

V gene: TRBV29-1
J gene: TRBJ2-7
D gene: TRBD1
clone size: NA
CDR3 protein: CSVGLQDRGPPYEQYF
CDR3 DNA: TGCAGCGTTGGCCTTCAGGACAGGGGGCCCCCCTACGAGCAGTACTTC

V gene: TRBV27
J gene: TRBJ2-2
D gene: NA
clone size: NA
CDR3 protein: CASSFGSPGYAGELFF
CDR3 DNA: TGTGCCAGCAGCTTTGGGTCCCCGGGGTACGCCGGGGAGCTGTTTTTT

V gene: TRBV6-5
J gene: TRBJ1-3
D gene: NA
clone size: NA
CDR3 protein: CASLTWSGNTIYF
CDR3 DNA: TGTGCCAGCCTTACTTGGTCTGGAAACACCATATATTTT

V gene: TRBV7-2
J gene: TRBJ2-4
D gene: NA
clone size: NA
CDR3 protein: CASSLRGFGDVSKNIQYF
CDR3 DNA: TGTGCCAGCAGCTTACGGGGGTTTGGGGATGTATCCAAAAACATTCAGTACTTC